The clone carrying this T cell receptor (beta chain) was found a few times. Its cognate antigen is unknown. Template switching created a universal primer site, and the cDNA included unique molecular identifiers. Using its own MiXCR run on the 5' RACE reads, TCRdb lists one record per CDR3 protein. The top ten hold less than 2% of the sample, which has approximately 600,000 distinct CDR3 sequences, 7% to 7.5% seen once. The source of the sample is a study of identical twins. Losses at the gene ends were 0 bases for V and 2 bases for J; bases not matched to a gene: 8. The CDR3 has 19 residues. The germline V gene encodes CDR1 SGHRS and CDR2 YFSETQ. Study-wide findings and caveats: Zero-insertion analyses could be partly confounded by invariant MAIT and iNKT cells. Modelling underestimated the level of out-of-frame TCR alpha sharing observed in monozygotic twins.

These sequences were also reported in another study, on yellow fever vaccine responses in identical twins. That report notes: Vaccine-induced T cell responses in twins were reportedly observed to appear partly convergent, partly personalized.

The clonotype originates from a young woman in good health. The chain employs TRBV5-1 and TRBJ2-3, with 14 bases that match TRBD2. Source material: PBMCs. The CDR3 region is CASSLVGLAGALNTDTQYF. CDR3 nucleotides: TGCGCCAGCAGCTTGGTGGGACTAGCGGGGGCCCTAAACACAGATACGCAGTATTTT.